This T cell receptor beta chain is from a study of blood T cell repertoires in COVID-19. In terms of age and location, participants ranged from about 18 to 95 years and lived in under 30 US areas. Grouping used clinical history reported by participants in a survey and questionnaire. Between the trimmed V and J ends, which lost 4 bases and 4 bases, there was a span of 25 bases. Germline V gives CDR1 MNHGY, CDR2 SAAAGT. This CDR3 contains 18 residues. Original handling: Reference gene primer amplification yielded estimated nucleated cell counts. Libraries were prepared by immunoSEQ multiplex PCR; TCRdb keeps only in-frame clonotypes and omits some of them. V, J and clone size derive from that table, while D and trimming were established from the DNA sequence. The sample has a few hundred thousand clones; nearly 90% are singletons.

Material: PBMCs or T cells enriched from blood (not recorded which). V is TRBV6-8 and J is TRBJ1-2; maybe TRBD1 (6 bases). The TCR sequence derives from a woman between 18 and 30 years old with acute COVID-19. CDR3 region: CASSCPGTRPPRGYGYTF. In nucleotides, the CDR3 is TGTGCCAGCAGTTGTCCCGGGACAAGACCGCCTCGGGGCTATGGCTACACCTTC.